This TCR beta chain came from a study of T cell responses to AZD1222 COVID-19 vaccine. As to this clone: Its target is unknown.

Whole-study findings and limits: In all cases, repertoires were sampled only after the peak T cell response.

The V end was cut by 4 bases, the J end by 0 bases, with 19 bases between. The CDR3 spans 19 residues. Germline V gene sequence: CDR1 SEHNR, CDR2 FQNEAQ (reference sequence). The repertoire was sequenced with immunoSEQ multiplex PCR; TCRdb's copy has only in-frame clones and lacks some. The data contain around 180,000 clones, around 86% of them singletons. The V and J genes are TRBV7-9 and TRBJ2-6, with a tentative D call TRBD1 (5 bases). This TCR was recovered from an adult in good health. The sequencing here drew on peripheral blood, taken on day 0 of MenACWY control vaccination. The CDR3 DNA follows: TGTGCCAGCAGCTACCCAGGGCAGAATTCGCTCTCTGGGGCCAACGTCCTGACTTTC. It specifies CASSYPGQNSLSGANVLTF.